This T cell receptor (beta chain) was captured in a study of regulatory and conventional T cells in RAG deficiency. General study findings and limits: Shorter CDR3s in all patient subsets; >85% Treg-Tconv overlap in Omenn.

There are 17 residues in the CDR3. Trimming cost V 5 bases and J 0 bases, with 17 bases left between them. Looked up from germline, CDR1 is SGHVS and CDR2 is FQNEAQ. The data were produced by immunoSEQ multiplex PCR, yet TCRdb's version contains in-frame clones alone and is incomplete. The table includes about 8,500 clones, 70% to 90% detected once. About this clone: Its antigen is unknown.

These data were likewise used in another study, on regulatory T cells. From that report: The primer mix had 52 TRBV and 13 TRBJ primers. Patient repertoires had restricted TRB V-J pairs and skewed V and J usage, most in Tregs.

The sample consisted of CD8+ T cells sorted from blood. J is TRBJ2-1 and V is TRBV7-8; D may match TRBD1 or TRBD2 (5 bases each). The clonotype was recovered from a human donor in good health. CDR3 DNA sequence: TGTGCCAGCAGCATTTCGGGACCCGACAGCTCCTACAATGAGCAGTTCTTC. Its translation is CASSISGPDSSYNEQFF.